This T cell receptor (beta chain) emerged from a study of post-analysis software for immune sequencing data. Study information: The study covered relapsing-remitting, secondary progressive and progressive-relapsing courses of multiple sclerosis. Study results and caveats: In patients, about 5 TRBV segments were more frequent than in controls, with TRBV5-6, TRBV5-1 and TRBV20-1 among them. Normalized Chao1 diversity in multiple sclerosis patients fell significantly below that of controls.

Concerning this clonotype: What it binds is unknown.

J was trimmed by 6 bases and V by 4 bases; bases with no gene match: 6. CDR3 length: 13 amino acids. Germline V CDR1 and CDR2: DFQATT, SNEGSKA (reference sequence). Included in the TCR beta cDNA libraries were unique molecular identifiers. TCRdb reanalysed the PCR reads using MiXCR and keeps one entry per CDR3 protein. The table has hundreds of thousands of distinct CDR3 sequences, approximately 57% seen once. The rearrangement joins TRBV20-1 to TRBJ2-1; 7 nucleotides align to TRBD1. This receptor was taken from a girl aged 10-17 years with multiple sclerosis. Sequencing was performed on blood. The CDR3 nucleotides read TGCAGTGCTACCTATGACAGGGTCAATGAGCAGTTCTTC. Translating it yields CSATYDRVNEQFF.